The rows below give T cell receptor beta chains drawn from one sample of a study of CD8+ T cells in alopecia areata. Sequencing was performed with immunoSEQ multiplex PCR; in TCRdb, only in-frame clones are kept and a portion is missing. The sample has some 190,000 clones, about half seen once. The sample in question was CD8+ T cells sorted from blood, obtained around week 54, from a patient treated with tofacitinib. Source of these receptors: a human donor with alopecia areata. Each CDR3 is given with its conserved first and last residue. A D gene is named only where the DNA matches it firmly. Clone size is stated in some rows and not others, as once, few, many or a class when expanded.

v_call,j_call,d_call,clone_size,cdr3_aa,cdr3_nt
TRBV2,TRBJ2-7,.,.,CASSEALGGEQYF,TGTGCCAGCAGTGAAGCGCTTGGGGGCGAGCAGTACTTC
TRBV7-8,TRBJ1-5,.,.,CASGDPVGVSNQPQHF,TGTGCCAGCGGGGACCCAGTGGGGGTGAGCAATCAGCCCCAGCATTTT
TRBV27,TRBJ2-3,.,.,CASSLSGVITDTQYF,TGTGCCAGCAGTTTATCAGGCGTGATCACAGATACGCAGTATTTT
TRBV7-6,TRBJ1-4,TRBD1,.,CASSLLGQPATNEKLFF,TGTGCCAGCAGCTTACTGGGACAGCCTGCAACTAATGAAAAACTGTTTTTT
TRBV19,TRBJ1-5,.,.,CASSGRANNQPQHF,TGTGCCAGTAGTGGCCGGGCCAACAATCAGCCCCAGCATTTT
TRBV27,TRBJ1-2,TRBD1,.,CASSSPGTGDYGYTF,TGTGCCAGCAGTTCACCCGGGACAGGGGACTATGGCTACACCTTC
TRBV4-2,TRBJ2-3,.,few,CASSQVTTSTDTQYF,TGTGCCAGCAGCCAAGTGACTACCAGCACAGATACGCAGTATTTT
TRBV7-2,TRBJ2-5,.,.,CASSRPSGGAGETQYF,TGTGCCAGCAGCCGCCCCAGTGGGGGGGCCGGAGAGACCCAGTACTTC
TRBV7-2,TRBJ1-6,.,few,CASSLASSYNSPLHF,TGTGCCAGCAGCTTAGCCAGCTCCTATAATTCACCCCTCCACTTT
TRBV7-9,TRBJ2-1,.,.,CASSPDSYNEQFF,TGTGCCAGCAGCCCGGACAGCTACAATGAGCAGTTCTTC
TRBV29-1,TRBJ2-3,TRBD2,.,CSVEGGRGSGTDTQYF,TGCAGCGTTGAGGGAGGGCGGGGGTCAGGCACAGATACGCAGTATTTT
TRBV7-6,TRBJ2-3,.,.,CASSSTTWDTQYF,TGTGCCAGCAGCTCAACCACATGGGATACGCAGTATTTT
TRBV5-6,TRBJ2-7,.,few,CASSFMGLSYEQYF,TGTGCCAGCAGCTTCATGGGGCTTTCCTACGAGCAGTACTTC
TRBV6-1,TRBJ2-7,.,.,CASSGGGEQYF,TGTGCCAGCAGTGGGGGTGGCGAGCAGTACTTC
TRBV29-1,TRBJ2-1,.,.,CSVRPGTADNEQFF,TGCAGCGTTAGACCCGGGACGGCCGATAATGAGCAGTTCTTC
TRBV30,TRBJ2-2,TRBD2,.,CAWTVAGGTGGELFF,TGTGCCTGGACCGTAGCGGGGGGAACTGGCGGGGAGCTGTTTTTT
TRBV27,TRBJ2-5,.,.,CASSGVRPGETQYF,TGTGCCAGCAGTGGGGTCCGACCGGGGGAGACCCAGTACTTC
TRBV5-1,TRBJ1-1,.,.,CASSATTGYTEAFF,TGCGCCAGCAGCGCCACAACAGGCTACACTGAAGCTTTCTTT
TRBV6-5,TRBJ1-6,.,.,CASSFVSSYNSPLHF,TGTGCCAGCAGTTTCGTAAGCTCCTATAATTCACCCCTCCACTTT
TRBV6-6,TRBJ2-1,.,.,CASSSHMGYSDEQFF,TGTGCCAGCAGTTCCCACATGGGCTACAGCGATGAGCAGTTCTTC
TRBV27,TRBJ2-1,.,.,CASADTRYNEQFF,TGTGCCAGCGCGGACACGCGTTACAATGAGCAGTTCTTC
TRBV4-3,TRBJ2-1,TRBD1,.,CASSQPDRGRDEQFF,TGCGCCAGCAGCCAACCGGACAGGGGGCGGGATGAGCAGTTCTTC
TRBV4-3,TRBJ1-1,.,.,CASSQVLQGDTEAFF,TGCGCCAGCAGCCAAGTTTTACAGGGAGACACTGAAGCTTTCTTT
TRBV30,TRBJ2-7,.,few,CAWTPGISYEQYF,TGTGCCTGGACCCCAGGAATCTCCTACGAGCAGTACTTC
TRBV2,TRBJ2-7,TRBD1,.,CASSEQGATYF,TGTGCCAGCAGTGAACAGGGGGCCACGTACTTC
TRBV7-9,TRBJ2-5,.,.,CASSFPRETQYF,TGTGCCAGCAGCTTTCCCAGAGAGACCCAGTACTTC
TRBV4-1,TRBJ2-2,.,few,CASSQDRRRGGANTGELFF,TGCGCCAGCAGCCAAGATAGGAGACGCGGGGGCGCGAACACCGGGGAGCTGTTTTTT
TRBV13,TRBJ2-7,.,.,CASSPLGTRANEQYF,TGTGCCAGCAGCCCCCTAGGGACCAGGGCCAACGAGCAGTACTTC
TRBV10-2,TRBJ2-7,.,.,CASRGGNYEQYF,TGCGCCAGCAGGGGCGGCAACTACGAGCAGTACTTC
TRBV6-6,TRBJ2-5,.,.,CASSWGAQETQYF,TGTGCCAGCAGTTGGGGAGCCCAAGAGACCCAGTACTTC
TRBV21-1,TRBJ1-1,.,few,CASSTSTEAFF,TGTGCCAGCAGCACGTCCACTGAAGCTTTCTTT
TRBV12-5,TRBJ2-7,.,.,CASGLVESRGSYEQYF,TGTGCTAGTGGTTTGGTTGAGTCCCGAGGCTCCTACGAGCAGTACTTC
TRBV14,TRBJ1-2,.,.,CASSQDRGSYGYTF,TGTGCCAGCAGCCAAGACAGGGGTAGCTATGGCTACACCTTC
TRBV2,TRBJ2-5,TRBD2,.,CANRLAGGPEETQYF,TGTGCCAACCGACTAGCGGGGGGGCCTGAAGAGACCCAGTACTTC
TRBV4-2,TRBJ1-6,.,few,CASSQDSRGAVFSPLHF,TGTGCCAGCAGCCAAGATAGTAGGGGCGCGGTGTTTTCACCCCTCCACTTT
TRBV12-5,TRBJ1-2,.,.,CASGLPQARANYGYTF,TGTGCTAGTGGTTTGCCTCAAGCCCGGGCGAACTATGGCTACACCTTC
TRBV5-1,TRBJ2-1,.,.,CASSLPSNEQFF,TGCGCCAGCAGCTTACCGTCCAATGAGCAGTTCTTC
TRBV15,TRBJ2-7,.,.,CATSRGGEGSYEQYF,TGTGCCACCAGCAGAGGTGGGGAAGGCTCCTACGAGCAGTACTTC
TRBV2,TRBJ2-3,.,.,CATQIPSTDTQYF,TGTGCCACCCAGATACCGAGCACAGATACGCAGTATTTT
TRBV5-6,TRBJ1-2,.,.,CASSFGGSPRYTF,TGTGCCAGCAGCTTTGGGGGGTCCCCCCGCTACACCTTC
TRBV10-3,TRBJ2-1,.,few,CATDNNNEQFF,TGTGCCACTGACAATAACAATGAGCAGTTCTTC
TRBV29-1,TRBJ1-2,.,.,CSVDRADGYTF,TGCAGCGTTGACAGGGCGGATGGCTACACCTTC
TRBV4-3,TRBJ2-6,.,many,CASSQDGTNSGANVLTF,TGCGCCAGCAGCCAAGATGGGACAAACTCTGGGGCCAACGTCCTGACTTTC
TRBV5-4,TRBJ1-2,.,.,CASSLADGYTF,TGTGCCAGCAGCTTGGCTGATGGCTACACCTTC
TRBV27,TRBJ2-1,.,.,CASSSGRSVSNEQFF,TGTGCCAGCAGTTCGGGACGGTCGGTTAGCAATGAGCAGTTCTTC
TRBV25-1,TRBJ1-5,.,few,CASSEYRVNQPQHF,TGTGCCAGCAGTGAATACAGGGTCAATCAGCCCCAGCATTTT
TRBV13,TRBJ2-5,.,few,CASSFAGETQYF,TGTGCCAGCAGCTTCGCAGGGGAGACCCAGTACTTC
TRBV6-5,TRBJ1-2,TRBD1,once,CASRGGGGVEGYTF,TGTGCCAGCAGAGGGGGAGGGGGCGTTGAGGGCTACACCTTC
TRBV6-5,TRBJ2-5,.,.,CASSYSQAEMEETQYF,TGTGCCAGCAGTTATAGTCAAGCGGAGATGGAAGAGACCCAGTACTTC
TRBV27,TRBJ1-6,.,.,CASSLSAGTNSPLHF,TGTGCCAGCAGTTTATCGGCCGGAACAAATTCACCCCTCCACTTT
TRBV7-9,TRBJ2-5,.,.,CASSRLETQYF,TGTGCCAGCAGCCGTCTAGAGACCCAGTACTTC
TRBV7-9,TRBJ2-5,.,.,CASSLSLSETQYF,TGTGCCAGCAGCTTAAGCCTCTCTGAGACCCAGTACTTC
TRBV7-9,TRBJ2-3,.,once,CASTLRGAGTTDTQYF,TGTGCCAGCACCCTCCGAGGCGCGGGGACGACAGATACGCAGTATTTT
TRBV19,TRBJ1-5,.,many,CASSIRDSNQPQHF,TGTGCCAGTAGTATAAGGGATAGCAATCAGCCCCAGCATTTT
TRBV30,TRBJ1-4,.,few,CAWSADEKLFF,TGTGCCTGGAGCGCTGATGAAAAACTGTTTTTT
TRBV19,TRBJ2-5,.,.,CASSIRSPQQETQYF,TGTGCCAGTAGTATACGATCTCCACAGCAAGAGACCCAGTACTTC
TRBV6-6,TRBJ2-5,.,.,CASSYSETQYF,TGTGCCAGCAGTTACTCCGAGACCCAGTACTTC
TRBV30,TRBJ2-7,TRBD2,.,CAWRVNQRDYISYEQYF,TGTGCCTGGAGGGTTAACCAGCGGGATTACATCTCCTACGAGCAGTACTTC